The rows below give T cell receptor beta chains drawn from one sample of a study of cytomegalovirus exposure and HLA in healthy donors. TCRdb keeps only in-frame clones here, not all; method: immunoSEQ multiplex PCR. The table includes 200,000 to 250,000 clones, about 83% detected once. The sequenced sample was PBMCs. These receptors all come from a human donor in good health. Each CDR3 is given without its conserved first and last residue. The D gene is left open where the match is weak.

d_gene: -
j_gene: TRBJ2-7
v_gene: TRBV6-5
CDR3aa: ASSYSPRTSYEQY

d_gene: -
j_gene: TRBJ2-5
v_gene: TRBV7-7
CDR3aa: ASSLELVGTQY

d_gene: -
j_gene: TRBJ1-2
v_gene: TRBV9
CDR3aa: ASSVLPDGLHSGFST

d_gene: -
j_gene: TRBJ1-5
v_gene: TRBV5-6
CDR3aa: ASSFGGSPGAPQH

d_gene: TRBD2
j_gene: TRBJ2-3
v_gene: TRBV5-1
CDR3aa: ASSSLAGGGSDTQY

d_gene: TRBD2
j_gene: TRBJ2-7
v_gene: TRBV4-2
CDR3aa: ASSQVHKRLAGLLYYEQY

d_gene: -
j_gene: TRBJ2-7
v_gene: TRBV15
CDR3aa: ATSPQTGLSYEQY

d_gene: TRBD2
j_gene: TRBJ2-1
v_gene: TRBV7-9
CDR3aa: ASSPSSGRAPRNEQF

d_gene: TRBD2
j_gene: TRBJ2-1
v_gene: TRBV11-2
CDR3aa: ASSLETSEQF

d_gene: -
j_gene: TRBJ2-3
v_gene: TRBV6-5
CDR3aa: ASSYTPGGAPDTQY

d_gene: -
j_gene: TRBJ2-1
v_gene: TRBV30
CDR3aa: AWSTEGPQVWDEQF

d_gene: TRBD2
j_gene: TRBJ2-1
v_gene: TRBV7-9
CDR3aa: ASILAGGWEQF

d_gene: -
j_gene: TRBJ2-2
v_gene: TRBV11-3
CDR3aa: ASSLGAANTGELF

d_gene: TRBD2
j_gene: TRBJ2-1
v_gene: TRBV2
CDR3aa: ASRGGTSGGHNEQF

d_gene: -
j_gene: TRBJ2-7
v_gene: TRBV7-7
CDR3aa: ASSSSLLAPIYEQY

d_gene: TRBD1
j_gene: TRBJ1-2
v_gene: TRBV29-1
CDR3aa: SVDEAETGVNYGYT

d_gene: -
j_gene: TRBJ2-7
v_gene: TRBV6-6
CDR3aa: ASSYGRAEQY

d_gene: -
j_gene: TRBJ2-5
v_gene: TRBV4-3
CDR3aa: ASSPTLRFPGKQETQY

d_gene: TRBD1
j_gene: TRBJ1-3
v_gene: TRBV11-2
CDR3aa: ASSLRTGGENGNTIY

d_gene: TRBD2
j_gene: TRBJ2-5
v_gene: TRBV2
CDR3aa: ASSVRAGQETQY

d_gene: TRBD2
j_gene: TRBJ2-7
v_gene: TRBV6-1
CDR3aa: ASSEGRWGGLAGAYEQY

d_gene: TRBD1
j_gene: TRBJ2-7
v_gene: TRBV7-9
CDR3aa: ASTPGQGAYEQY

d_gene: TRBD2
j_gene: TRBJ2-7
v_gene: TRBV5-4
CDR3aa: ASSSETSGSDYEQY

d_gene: -
j_gene: TRBJ2-7
v_gene: TRBV10-3
CDR3aa: AHGREKEQY

d_gene: -
j_gene: TRBJ2-7
v_gene: TRBV9
CDR3aa: ASSVAGEHSYEQY

d_gene: -
j_gene: TRBJ1-4
v_gene: TRBV25-1
CDR3aa: ASSDRTAGEKLF

d_gene: TRBD2
j_gene: TRBJ2-7
v_gene: TRBV18
CDR3aa: ASSPVGGSSYEQY

d_gene: -
j_gene: TRBJ2-1
v_gene: TRBV19
CDR3aa: ASSIGGHEQF

d_gene: -
j_gene: TRBJ1-1
v_gene: TRBV4-1
CDR3aa: ASSQGPETPSEAF

d_gene: -
j_gene: TRBJ2-1
v_gene: TRBV4-3
CDR3aa: ASSQILASGPGYNEQF

d_gene: TRBD2
j_gene: TRBJ2-7
v_gene: TRBV27
CDR3aa: ASSSASGTRNEQY

d_gene: -
j_gene: TRBJ2-3
v_gene: TRBV7-2
CDR3aa: ASSPPTRYTDTQY

d_gene: TRBD1
j_gene: TRBJ2-7
v_gene: TRBV19
CDR3aa: ASRTGQDSYEQY

d_gene: -
j_gene: TRBJ1-1
v_gene: TRBV7-3
CDR3aa: ASSTGQRSRKGETEAF

d_gene: -
j_gene: TRBJ1-1
v_gene: TRBV7-6
CDR3aa: ASSSDRQNTEAF

d_gene: -
j_gene: TRBJ2-3
v_gene: TRBV5-1
CDR3aa: ASFDQGGSTDTQY

d_gene: TRBD1
j_gene: TRBJ2-7
v_gene: TRBV28
CDR3aa: ASSQGTADSYEQY

d_gene: TRBD2
j_gene: TRBJ2-5
v_gene: TRBV9
CDR3aa: ASSVEGLANQETQY

d_gene: TRBD2
j_gene: TRBJ2-2
v_gene: TRBV7-9
CDR3aa: SSSLGSGTNTGELF

d_gene: TRBD2
j_gene: TRBJ2-7
v_gene: TRBV5-1
CDR3aa: ASSDGLAAEQY

d_gene: TRBD1
j_gene: TRBJ1-5
v_gene: TRBV18
CDR3aa: ASSLGQGGNQPQH

d_gene: TRBD1
j_gene: TRBJ1-3
v_gene: TRBV6-5
CDR3aa: ASRTGGSGNTIY